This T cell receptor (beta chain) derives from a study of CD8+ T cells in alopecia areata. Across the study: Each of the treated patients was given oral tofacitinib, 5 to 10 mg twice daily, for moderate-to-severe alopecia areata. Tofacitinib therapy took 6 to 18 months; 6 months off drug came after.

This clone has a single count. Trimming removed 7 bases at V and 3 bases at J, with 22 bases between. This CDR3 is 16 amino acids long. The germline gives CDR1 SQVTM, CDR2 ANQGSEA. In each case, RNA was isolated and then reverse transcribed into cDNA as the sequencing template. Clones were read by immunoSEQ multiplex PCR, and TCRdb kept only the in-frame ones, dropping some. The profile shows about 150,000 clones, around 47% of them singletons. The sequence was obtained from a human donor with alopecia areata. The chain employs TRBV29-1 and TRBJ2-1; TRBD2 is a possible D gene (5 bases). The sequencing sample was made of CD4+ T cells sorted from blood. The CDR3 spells CSAAPPSGRIYNEQFF. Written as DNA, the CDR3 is TGCAGCGCCGCCCCCCCATCGGGAAGGATCTACAATGAGCAGTTCTTC.